These T cell receptor beta chains were read from a single sample in a study of cytomegalovirus exposure and HLA in healthy donors. TCRdb's copy holds only in-frame clones and misses some; the assay was immunoSEQ multiplex PCR. Among about 76,000 clones, about 81% were seen once, and the ten largest hold 7.5% to 10%. Material for sequencing was PBMCs. All receptors derive from a woman in her thirties or forties in good health and CMV-seropositive. The CDR3 runs from the conserved cysteine through the conserved F or W. The order of the fields is J gene, V gene, clone size, D gene, CDR3 DNA, CDR3 protein. A D gene is named only where the DNA matches it firmly. Clone size, where shown, is once, few, many, or a class for clones that have expanded.

TRBJ1-3 | TRBV5-1 | . | . | TGCGCCAGCAGCTTAAGAAGGGACGGGAGCTCTGGAAACACCATATATTTT | CASSLRRDGSSGNTIYF
TRBJ1-4 | TRBV5-8 | once | . | TGTGCCAGCAGCTTGGGGGCACCACGCGACCTTAATGAAAAACTGTTTTTT | CASSLGAPRDLNEKLFF
TRBJ1-6 | TRBV6-1 | . | . | TGTGCCAGCAGGGACCACAGGGCCTCACCCCTCCACTTT | CASRDHRASPLHF
TRBJ1-1 | TRBV10-3 | . | . | TGTGCCATCAGTGCGGTCGGAGGAACTGAAGCTTTCTTT | CAISAVGGTEAFF
TRBJ2-7 | TRBV11-1 | once | . | TGTGCCAGCAGCACCTCGCGGGGCGGCTACGAGCAGTACTTC | CASSTSRGGYEQYF
TRBJ2-5 | TRBV9 | . | TRBD1 | TGTGCCAGCAGCGGTGGGACAGCGCAAGAGACCCAGTACTTC | CASSGGTAQETQYF
TRBJ2-2 | TRBV19 | . | . | TGTGCCAGTAGTATAACCCAGACAGCGAACACCGGGGAGCTGTTTTTT | CASSITQTANTGELFF
TRBJ2-7 | TRBV2 | . | . | TGTGCCACGGGACTCGGGTACGAGCAGTACTTC | CATGLGYEQYF
TRBJ1-2 | TRBV13 | . | TRBD1 | TGTGCCAGCAGCCCAGAACAGGGGAATGCCTATGGCTACACCTTC | CASSPEQGNAYGYTF
TRBJ2-7 | TRBV7-6 | . | . | TGTGCCAGCAGCTCCCCCCCCGGAGGGACCTACGAGCAGTACTTC | CASSSPPGGTYEQYF
TRBJ2-3 | TRBV5-1 | . | . | TGCGCCAGCAGCTTGGCGGCAGGGCGGAAAGATACGCAGTATTTT | CASSLAAGRKDTQYF
TRBJ1-4 | TRBV6-6 | . | . | TGTGCCAGCAGTTCCCCGGGAGATACTGAAAAACTGTTTTTT | CASSSPGDTEKLFF
TRBJ2-1 | TRBV6-5 | . | . | TGTGCCAGCAGTTACCCGCAGGGAAGTGGTGAGCAGTTCTTC | CASSYPQGSGEQFF
TRBJ2-7 | TRBV11-2 | . | . | TGTGCCAGCAGCTTTAACAGGGAAATTGGCGAGCAGTACTTC | CASSFNREIGEQYF
TRBJ2-4 | TRBV19 | . | . | TGTGCCAGTAGTATAGGGGGGCAGGGTCCAAACATTCAGTACTTC | CASSIGGQGPNIQYF
TRBJ2-4 | TRBV18 | . | TRBD2 | TGTGCCAGCTCACCACCCCCCCTAGCGGGGGGTGTAAACATTCAGTACTTC | CASSPPPLAGGVNIQYF
TRBJ2-1 | TRBV2 | . | . | TGTGCCAGCAGGACGGACAAATACAATGAGCAGTTCTTC | CASRTDKYNEQFF
TRBJ1-6 | TRBV27 | . | TRBD1 | TGTGCCAGCAGTTTGACAGGGGGCAATTCACCCCTCCACTTT | CASSLTGGNSPLHF
TRBJ1-1 | TRBV27 | . | TRBD1 | TGTGCCAGCAGTTTTTCTTCCGTCGCGGGCAGGGGGATGAACACTGAAGCTTTCTTT | CASSFSSVAGRGMNTEAFF
TRBJ2-1 | TRBV27 | . | TRBD2 | TGTGCCAGCAGTTTATTGGCTAGCGGGGGGTTTAGGTACAATGAGCAGTTCTTC | CASSLLASGGFRYNEQFF
TRBJ1-1 | TRBV2 | . | TRBD1 | TGTGCCAGCAGTGAAGAGGGACAGGGACTAACTGAAGCTTTCTTT | CASSEEGQGLTEAFF
TRBJ2-3 | TRBV9 | . | . | TGTGCCAGCAGCGTACTAAGCGGGTATACGCAGTATTTT | CASSVLSGYTQYF
TRBJ2-3 | TRBV7-2 | . | TRBD2 | TGTGCCAGCAGCTTTAACCTAGCGGGGGGGCCGAGGGCAGATACGCAGTATTTT | CASSFNLAGGPRADTQYF
TRBJ2-1 | TRBV6-4 | . | TRBD2 | TGTGCCAGCAGTGCCACTAGCGGGGACTACAATGAGCAGTTCTTC | CASSATSGDYNEQFF
TRBJ2-1 | TRBV10-3 | . | . | TGTGCCATCAGCTCCCGGGACAATGAGCAGTTCTTC | CAISSRDNEQFF
TRBJ2-5 | TRBV2 | . | . | TGTGCCAAAACTTCAGTGCCAGGGGGGGAGACCCAGTACTTC | CAKTSVPGGETQYF
TRBJ2-5 | TRBV7-3 | . | . | TGTGCCAGCAGCTTAAAAGGAGGGGATGGAGAGACCCAGTACTTC | CASSLKGGDGETQYF
TRBJ1-4 | TRBV5-6 | . | . | TGTGCCAGCAGCCCGTACGGGTTAGGAACGCGGAATGAAAAACTGTTTTTT | CASSPYGLGTRNEKLFF
TRBJ2-1 | TRBV27 | . | TRBD1 | TGTGCCACTACTGGACAGGGGTCCTACAATGAGCAGTTCTTC | CATTGQGSYNEQFF
TRBJ2-2 | TRBV13 | . | TRBD1 | TGTGCCAGCAGCGCCCGACAGGGGGCGAACACCGGGGAGCTGTTTTTT | CASSARQGANTGELFF
TRBJ1-6 | TRBV5-8 | . | . | TGTGCCAGCAGCCTAGGACAGTATAATTCACCCCTCCACTTT | CASSLGQYNSPLHF
TRBJ2-7 | TRBV5-1 | . | TRBD1 | TGCGCCAGCAGCGAGGGGGACAGGGGACGCGAGCAGTACTTC | CASSEGDRGREQYF
TRBJ1-1 | TRBV9 | . | . | TGTGCCAGCAGCGTCCAGGGGAACACTGAAGCTTTCTTT | CASSVQGNTEAFF
TRBJ1-4 | TRBV30 | . | . | TGTGCCTGGACCCAGGGAGGAGGTGAAAAACTGTTTTTT | CAWTQGGGEKLFF
TRBJ1-1 | TRBV19 | . | . | TGTGCCAGTAGCCGACAGTGGAACACTGAAGCTTTCTTT | CASSRQWNTEAFF
TRBJ1-6 | TRBV28 | . | . | TGTGCCAGCAGTTTATCCGGGGATCCCCGGGTTTCACCCCTCCACTTT | CASSLSGDPRVSPLHF
TRBJ2-5 | TRBV30 | few | . | TGTGCCTGGAGACGGCAGGGTGACCAAGAGACCCAGTACTTC | CAWRRQGDQETQYF
TRBJ2-1 | TRBV28 | . | TRBD2 | TGTGCCAGCAGTTTTGCGGGGGGTCTCTACAATGAGCAGTTCTTC | CASSFAGGLYNEQFF
TRBJ2-7 | TRBV20-1 | . | . | TGCAGTGCTAGTTCTTCCTACGAGCAGTACTTC | CSASSSYEQYF
TRBJ1-2 | TRBV5-1 | . | . | TGCGCCAGCTTGTTGATTCCCGGCCCAGGGAAGGATGGCTACACCTTC | CASLLIPGPGKDGYTF
TRBJ1-6 | TRBV7-2 | . | . | TGTGCCAGCAGCCGAAACCGGAGAAGCTCCTATAATTCACCCCTCCACTTT | CASSRNRRSSYNSPLHF
TRBJ1-2 | TRBV28 | . | . | TGTGCCAGCAGTTTAATGGGCTTTGGGCTGACAGGAGCCTATGGCTACACCTTC | CASSLMGFGLTGAYGYTF
TRBJ1-4 | TRBV4-2 | once | TRBD1 | TGTGCCAGCAGCCACCTCCCGCAGGACAGGGACGAAAAACTGTTTTTT | CASSHLPQDRDEKLFF
TRBJ2-7 | TRBV7-2 | . | . | TGTGCCAGCACCGTAGGAGGAGGACTGGAGCAGTACTTC | CASTVGGGLEQYF
TRBJ2-3 | TRBV5-1 | once | TRBD2 | TGCGCCAGCAGCCCAAGAGCGGGGGGATCGGCAGATACGCAGTATTTT | CASSPRAGGSADTQYF
TRBJ2-2 | TRBV5-5 | . | . | TGTGCCAGCAGCTTGGACCCAGGGGCGGCGAACACCGGGGAGCTGTTTTTT | CASSLDPGAANTGELFF
TRBJ2-7 | TRBV11-2 | . | . | TGTGCCAGCAGCTGGGGCTTTTCCAGATCCGACGAGCAGTACTTC | CASSWGFSRSDEQYF
TRBJ1-5 | TRBV6-5 | few | TRBD1 | TGTGCCAGCAGCTACAGGGGGCAGGGCAATCAGCCCCAGCATTTT | CASSYRGQGNQPQHF
TRBJ1-5 | TRBV7-8 | . | . | TGTGCCAGCAACCTGGACGGAGGGAGCAATCAGCCCCAGCATTTT | CASNLDGGSNQPQHF
TRBJ2-3 | TRBV5-8 | . | . | TGTGCCAGCAGCTTTGAGATCAGGCCTGGTACGCAGTATTTT | CASSFEIRPGTQYF
TRBJ2-7 | TRBV6-5 | . | . | TGTGCCAGCAACGGTTACTCAACCTACGAGCAGTACTTC | CASNGYSTYEQYF